The sequence of this T cell receptor (beta chain) was determined in a study of HIV-infected patients and healthy controls. Study in general: No general T-cell lymphocytopenia was present, and per-chain CDR3 totals resembled those of controls.

cDNA was made from about 480 ng RNA using alpha and beta constant primers. Alpha and beta chain libraries were made separately by chain-specific third strand synthesis with multiplexing indices. The library had 12-nucleotide molecular identifiers formed by two random hexamers joined together. MiXCR was run by TCRdb on the 5' RACE reads, yielding one entry per CDR3 protein. The sample holds about 10,000 distinct CDR3 sequences, about 5.2% seen once. Ten or more counts support this clonotype. The junction differs from germline at one of its ends, possibly a read error. The repertoire came from unfractionated whole blood and reflected all unsorted peripheral T cells. Sequencing used blood, obtained before antiretroviral therapy. The origin of this receptor is an adult with HIV infection.

Written as DNA, the CDR3 is TGTGCCAGCAGCTTAGCGGCAGATCCCTCCCACGAGCAGTACTTC. As protein: CASSLAADPSHEQYF. The rearrangement links TRBV7-9 to TRBJ2-7; D gene ambiguous. The CDR3 is 15 amino acids. Looked up from germline, CDR1 is SEHNR and CDR2 is FQNEAQ (reference sequence). Complete variable domain (other parts from reference TRBV7-9 and TRBJ2-7): DTGVSQNPRHKITKRGQNVTFRCDPISEHNRLYWYRQTLGQGPEFLTYFQNEAQLEKSRLLSDRFSAERPKGSFSTLEIQRTEQGDSAMYLCASSLAADPSHEQYFGPGTRLTVT.